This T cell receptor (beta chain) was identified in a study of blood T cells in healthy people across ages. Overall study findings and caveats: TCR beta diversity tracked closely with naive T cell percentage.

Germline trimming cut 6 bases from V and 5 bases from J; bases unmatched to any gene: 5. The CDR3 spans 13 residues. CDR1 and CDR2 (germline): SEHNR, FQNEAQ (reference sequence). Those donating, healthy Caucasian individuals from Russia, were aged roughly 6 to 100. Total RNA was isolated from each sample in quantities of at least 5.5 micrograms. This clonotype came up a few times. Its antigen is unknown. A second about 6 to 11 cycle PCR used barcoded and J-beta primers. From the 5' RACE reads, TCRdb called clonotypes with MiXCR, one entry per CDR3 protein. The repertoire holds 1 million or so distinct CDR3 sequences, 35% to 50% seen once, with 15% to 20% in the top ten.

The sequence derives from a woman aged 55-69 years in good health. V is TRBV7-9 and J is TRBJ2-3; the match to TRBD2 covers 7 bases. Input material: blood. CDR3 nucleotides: TGTGCCAGCAGGGGGAGGGGCGAAGATACGCAGTATTTT. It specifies CASRGRGEDTQYF.